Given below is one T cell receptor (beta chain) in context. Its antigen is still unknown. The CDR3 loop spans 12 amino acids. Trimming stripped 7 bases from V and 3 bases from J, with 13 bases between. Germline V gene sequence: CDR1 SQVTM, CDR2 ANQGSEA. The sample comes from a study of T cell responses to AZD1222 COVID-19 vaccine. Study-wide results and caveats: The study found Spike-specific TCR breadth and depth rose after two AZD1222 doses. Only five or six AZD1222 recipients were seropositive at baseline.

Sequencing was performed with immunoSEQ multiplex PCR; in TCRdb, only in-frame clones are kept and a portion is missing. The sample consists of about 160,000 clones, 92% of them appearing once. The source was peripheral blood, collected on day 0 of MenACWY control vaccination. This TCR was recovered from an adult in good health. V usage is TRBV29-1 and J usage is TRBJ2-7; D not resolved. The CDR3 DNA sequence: TGCAGCGCTACACGAGGAAACTACGAGCAGTACTTC. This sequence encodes CSATRGNYEQYF.